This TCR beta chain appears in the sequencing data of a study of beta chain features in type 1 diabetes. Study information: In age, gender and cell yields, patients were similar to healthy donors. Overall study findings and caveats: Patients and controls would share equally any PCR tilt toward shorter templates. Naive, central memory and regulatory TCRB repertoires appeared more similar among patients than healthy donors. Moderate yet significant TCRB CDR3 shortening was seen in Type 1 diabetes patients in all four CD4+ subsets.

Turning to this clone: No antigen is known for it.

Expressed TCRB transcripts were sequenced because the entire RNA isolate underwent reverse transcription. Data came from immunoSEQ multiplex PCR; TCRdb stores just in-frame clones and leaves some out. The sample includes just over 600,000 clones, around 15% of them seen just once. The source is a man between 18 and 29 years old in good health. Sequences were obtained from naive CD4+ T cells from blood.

This CDR3 is CAWDGRGPETQYF. Written as DNA, the CDR3 is TGTGCCTGGGACGGCCGGGGACCGGAGACCCAGTACTTC. The chain links TRBV30 to TRBJ2-5; D is tentatively TRBD1 or TRBD2 (5 bases each). V was pared by 5 bases and J by 5 bases, with 15 bases between. CDR1 is GTSNPN, CDR2 SVGIG, per germline (reference sequence). This CDR3 comprises 13 residues. Supplemented by reference TRBV30 and TRBJ2-5, the full variable domain reads SQTIHQWPATLVQPVGSPLSLECTVEGTSNPNLYWYRQAAGRGLQLLFYSVGIGQISSEVPQNLSASRPQDRQFILSSKKLLLSDSGFYLCAWDGRGPETQYFGPGTRLLVL.